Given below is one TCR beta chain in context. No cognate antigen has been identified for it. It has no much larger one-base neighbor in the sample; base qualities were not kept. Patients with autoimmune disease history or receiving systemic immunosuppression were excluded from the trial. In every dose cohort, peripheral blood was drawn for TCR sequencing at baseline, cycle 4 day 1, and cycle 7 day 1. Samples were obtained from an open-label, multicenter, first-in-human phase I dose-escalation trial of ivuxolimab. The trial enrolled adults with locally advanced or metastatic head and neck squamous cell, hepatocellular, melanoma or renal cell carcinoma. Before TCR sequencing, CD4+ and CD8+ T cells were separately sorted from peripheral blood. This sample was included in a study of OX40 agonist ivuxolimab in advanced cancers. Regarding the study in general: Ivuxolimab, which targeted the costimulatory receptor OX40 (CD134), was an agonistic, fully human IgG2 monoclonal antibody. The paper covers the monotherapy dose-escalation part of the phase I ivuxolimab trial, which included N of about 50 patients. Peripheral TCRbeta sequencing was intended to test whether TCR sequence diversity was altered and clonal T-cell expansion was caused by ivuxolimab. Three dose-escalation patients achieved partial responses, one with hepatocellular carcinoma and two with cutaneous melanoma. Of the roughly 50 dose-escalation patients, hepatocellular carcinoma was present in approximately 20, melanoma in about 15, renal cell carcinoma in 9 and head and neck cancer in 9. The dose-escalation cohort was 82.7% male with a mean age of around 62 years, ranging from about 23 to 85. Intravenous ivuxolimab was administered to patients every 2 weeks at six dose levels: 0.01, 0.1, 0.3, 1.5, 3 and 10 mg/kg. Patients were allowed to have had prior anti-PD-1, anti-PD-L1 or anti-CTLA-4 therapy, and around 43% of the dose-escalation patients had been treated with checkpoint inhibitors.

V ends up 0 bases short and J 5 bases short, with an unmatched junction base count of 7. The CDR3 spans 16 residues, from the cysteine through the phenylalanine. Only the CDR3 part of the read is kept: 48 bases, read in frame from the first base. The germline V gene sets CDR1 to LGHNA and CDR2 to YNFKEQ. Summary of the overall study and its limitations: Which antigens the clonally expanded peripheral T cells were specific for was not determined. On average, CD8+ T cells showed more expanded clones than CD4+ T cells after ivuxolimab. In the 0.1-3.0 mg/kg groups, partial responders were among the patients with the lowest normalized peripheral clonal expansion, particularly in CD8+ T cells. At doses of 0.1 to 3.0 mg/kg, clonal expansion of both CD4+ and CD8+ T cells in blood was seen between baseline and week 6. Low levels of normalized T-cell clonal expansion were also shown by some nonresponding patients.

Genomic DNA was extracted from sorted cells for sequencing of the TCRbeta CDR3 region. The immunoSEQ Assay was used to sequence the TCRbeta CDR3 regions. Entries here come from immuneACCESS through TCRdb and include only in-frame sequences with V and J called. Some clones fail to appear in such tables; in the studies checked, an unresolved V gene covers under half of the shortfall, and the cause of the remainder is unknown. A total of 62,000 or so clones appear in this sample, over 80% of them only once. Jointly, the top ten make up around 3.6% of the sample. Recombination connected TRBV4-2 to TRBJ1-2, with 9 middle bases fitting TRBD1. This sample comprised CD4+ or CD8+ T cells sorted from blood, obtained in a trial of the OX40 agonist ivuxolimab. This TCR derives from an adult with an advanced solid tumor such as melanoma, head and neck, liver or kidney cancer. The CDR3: CASSQETGQGYYGYTF. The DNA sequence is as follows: TGTGCCAGCAGCCAAGAAACGGGACAGGGCTATTATGGCTACACCTTC.